The next 12 T cell receptor beta chains were all read from a single sample in a study of blood T cell repertoires in COVID-19. Libraries were prepared by immunoSEQ multiplex PCR; TCRdb keeps only in-frame clonotypes and omits some of them. The data hold around 60,000 clones, with 60% to 85% observed a single time. Material: peripheral blood. These receptor sequences come from a man younger than 45 with COVID-19, enrolled during active disease.

This clone was found once. This sequence joins TRBV11-3 and TRBJ2-7, with 9 bases that match TRBD2. Trimming cost V 0 bases and J 1 base; bases outside gene matches: 13. Germline assignment: CDR1 SGHNT and CDR2 YENEEA. The CDR3 spans 19 residues. The CDR3 DNA follows: TGTGCCAGCAGCTTAGAGGAGCGGGGGGAGAATGTAGGATCCTACGAGCAGTACTTC. This gives the protein CASSLEERGENVGSYEQYF. Drawing the rest from reference TRBV11-3 and TRBJ2-7, the complete variable domain is EAGVVQSPRYKIIEKKQPVAFWCNPISGHNTLYWYLQNLGQGPELLIRYENEEAVDDSQLPKDRFSAERLKGVDSTLKIQPAELGDSAVYLCASSLEERGENVGSYEQYFGPGTRLTVT.

The V and J genes are TRBV11-3 and TRBJ1-3, with a possible D match to TRBD1 (6 bases). CDR1 and CDR2 (germline): SGHNT, YENEEA. Deletions cut 3 bases from V and 3 bases from J, with 6 bases between. The CDR3 is 13 residues long. For the CDR3, the DNA is TGTGCCAGCAGCTTCAGGGGTGGAAACACCATATATTTT. Amino acid sequence: CASSFRGGNTIYF. Looking up the rest from reference TRBV11-3 and TRBJ1-3 gives the full variable domain: EAGVVQSPRYKIIEKKQPVAFWCNPISGHNTLYWYLQNLGQGPELLIRYENEEAVDDSQLPKDRFSAERLKGVDSTLKIQPAELGDSAVYLCASSFRGGNTIYFGEGSWLTVV.

This rearrangement joins TRBV9 to TRBJ1-4; TRBD1 is a possible D gene (5 bases). The germline gives CDR1 SGDLS, CDR2 YYNGEE. V was clipped by 0 bases and J by 6 bases, with 12 bases between them. The CDR3 length is 15 residues. CDR3 DNA sequence: TGTGCCAGCAGCGTAGGCGGGGCCCAGGATGAAAAACTGTTTTTT. Translating it yields CASSVGGAQDEKLFF.

The J gene is TRBJ2-1, the V gene TRBV3-1 (or the pseudogene TRBV3-2); 8 bases line up with TRBD2. CDR3 size: 17 residues. CDR1 is LGHDT, CDR2 YNNKEL, per germline (reference sequence). The V and J ends lost 1 base and 4 bases, in that order; junction bases with no gene match: 9. CDR3 protein: CASSQGSGADRYNEQFF. In DNA, the CDR3 is TGTGCCAGCAGCCAAGGTAGCGGGGCCGATCGTTACAATGAGCAGTTCTTC.

This chain connects TRBV2 to TRBJ1-2; D ambiguous. Germline assignment: CDR1 SNHLY and CDR2 FYNNEI. Between the trimmed V and J ends, which lost 3 bases and 2 bases, there was a span of 13 bases. The CDR3 is 15 amino acids. The CDR3 protein is CASSEGSSRNYGYTF. CDR3 sequence (DNA): TGTGCCAGCAGTGAGGGGAGTAGCAGGAACTATGGCTACACCTTC.

This clone was picked up one time. The CDR3 DNA sequence: TGTGCCATCGGAACCCGTCAGGGGACCGGGGAGCTGTTTTTT. Its protein is CAIGTRQGTGELFF. This sequence joins TRBV6-5 and TRBJ2-2; a weak D match, TRBD1 (6 bases). CDR1 MNHEY and CDR2 SVGAGI come from the germline V gene. The CDR3 runs to 14 residues. V was pared by 10 bases and J by 5 bases, with 17 bases between.

The V gene is TRBV3-1 (or the pseudogene TRBV3-2), the J gene TRBJ1-5; D is ambiguous. There are 14 residues in the CDR3. The germline V gene has CDR1 LGHDT and CDR2 YNNKEL (reference sequence). V lost 1 base, J lost 4 bases, and 8 bases lay in between. For the CDR3, the DNA is TGTGCCAGCAGCCAAGCGGGGTTTAATCAGCCCCAGCATTTT. It is translated as CASSQAGFNQPQHF.

The CDR3 spells CASGNGRGSNEKLFF. CDR3 bases: TGTGCCAGCGGCAATGGGAGGGGGAGTAACGAAAAACTGTTTTTT. The chain is built from TRBV9 and TRBJ1-4; possible D gene TRBD1, 6 bases. CDR1 is SGDLS, CDR2 YYNGEE, per germline. V was trimmed by 7 bases and J by 8 bases, leaving 21 bases between them. The CDR3 is 15 amino acids.

This chain connects TRBV19 to TRBJ1-5; weak D call: TRBD1 (6 bases). The CDR3 is 13 amino acids. Germline V gene lookup returns CDR1 LNHDA and CDR2 SQIVND (reference sequence). The V end lost 3 bases, the J end lost 5 bases, and 8 bases lay between the germline ends. CDR3 residues: CASSMWTDQPQHF. The CDR3 DNA sequence: TGTGCCAGTAGTATGTGGACAGATCAGCCCCAGCATTTT.

V usage is TRBV14 and J usage is TRBJ2-7, with D hard to call. V lost 5 bases and J 1 base, leaving 18 bases between the germline ends. The CDR3 is made up of 16 amino acids. The germline gives CDR1 SGHDN, CDR2 FVKESK. Here the CDR3 DNA reads TGTGCCAGCAGCGAATACCCCTACCGGTTTTCCTACGAGCAGTACTTC. Residues: CASSEYPYRFSYEQYF.

This chain joins TRBV9 and TRBJ1-4; 8 bases line up with TRBD1. CDR1 is SGDLS and CDR2 is YYNGEE in the germline V gene. The CDR3 totals 13 residues. Trimming removed 4 bases from V and 8 bases from J; junction bases left unmatched: 4. This CDR3 is CASSTGQGEKLFF. In nucleotides, the CDR3 is TGTGCCAGCAGCACCGGACAGGGCGAAAAACTGTTTTTT.

The J gene is TRBJ1-6, the V gene TRBV27; no clear D. V was cut by 6 bases and J by 5 bases, with 8 bases left in between. This CDR3 has 13 residues. Germline loops: CDR1 MNHEY, CDR2 SMNVEV (reference sequence). CDR3: CASRSLDNSPLHF. The CDR3 bases are TGTGCCAGCAGGTCACTCGATAATTCACCCCTCCACTTT.